The clone carrying this T cell receptor beta chain showed up just a few times. The target antigen is unknown. MiXCR was run by TCRdb on the 5' RACE reads, yielding one entry per CDR3 protein. Seen here are approximately 540,000 distinct CDR3 sequences, approximately 11% observed once, and the top ten hold under 7.5%. The CDR3 is 17 residues long. The V gene lost 3 bases and the J gene lost 1 base, with 18 bases spanning the gap. CDR1 and CDR2 from the germline V gene are SNHLY and FYNNEI. The sample belongs to a study of CD8 T cells in ankylosing spondylitis. Study-level findings and limits: A CD8+ phenotype characterized the disease-linked clones, which were relatively rare in peripheral blood. Characteristic of ankylosing spondylitis blood, it appeared, was a TCR beta motif comprising several highly homologous variants. Earlier reports found some motif variants in synovial fluid and blood in reactive arthritis. Significantly higher representation of disease-linked clones was reported for matched ankylosing spondylitis synovial fluid.

The rearrangement links TRBV2 to TRBJ1-1; the D gene is possibly TRBD1 (6 bases). This sequence was found in a male donor with ankylosing spondylitis. The sample taken for sequencing was blood, either unsorted or a sorted T cell fraction (not recorded which). The CDR3 spells CASSDAMRGGSNTEAFF. CDR3 coding DNA: TGTGCCAGCAGTGATGCCATGCGGGGGGGCTCGAACACTGAAGCTTTCTTT.